Listed below are T cell receptor beta chains from one sample, sequenced in a study of T cell responses to AZD1222 COVID-19 vaccine. Clones were read by immunoSEQ multiplex PCR, and TCRdb kept only the in-frame ones, dropping some. Of 150,000 to 200,000 clones listed, almost 90% are singletons. This specimen was peripheral blood, taken on day 0 of AZD1222 vaccination. These receptor sequences come from an adult in good health. Both conserved end residues are part of each CDR3. The D gene is left open where the match is weak. The listing skips clone size in some rows; elsewhere it reads once, few, many or a size class.

D gene: -; V gene: TRBV28; J gene: TRBJ1-2; clone size: once; CDR3 protein: CASSSGQKYGYTF; CDR3 DNA: TGTGCCAGCAGTTCCGGACAGAAGTATGGCTACACCTTC
D gene: -; V gene: TRBV24-1; J gene: TRBJ2-5; clone size: once; CDR3 protein: CATSGGGRETQYF; CDR3 DNA: TGTGCCACCAGTGGCGGCGGCAGAGAGACCCAGTACTTC
D gene: TRBD2; V gene: TRBV7-3; J gene: TRBJ2-1; clone size: -; CDR3 protein: CASSSLGTRGNEQFF; CDR3 DNA: TGTGCCAGCAGCAGCCTGGGGACTAGGGGGAATGAGCAGTTCTTC
D gene: -; V gene: TRBV10-3; J gene: TRBJ2-3; clone size: -; CDR3 protein: CATSPRDASTTDTQYF; CDR3 DNA: TGTGCCACCTCGCCCAGGGACGCTTCAACCACAGATACGCAGTATTTT
D gene: -; V gene: TRBV2; J gene: TRBJ1-2; clone size: -; CDR3 protein: CASDSGYGYTF; CDR3 DNA: TGTGCCAGCGATTCTGGGTATGGCTACACCTTC
D gene: -; V gene: TRBV9; J gene: TRBJ1-2; clone size: -; CDR3 protein: CASSAGSGYGYTF; CDR3 DNA: TGTGCCAGCAGCGCCGGTAGTGGCTATGGCTACACCTTC
D gene: -; V gene: TRBV23-1; J gene: TRBJ1-6; clone size: -; CDR3 protein: CASSQFGWGRGNSPLHF; CDR3 DNA: TGCGCCAGCAGTCAATTCGGGTGGGGACGCGGAAATTCACCCCTCCACTTT
D gene: TRBD1; V gene: TRBV6-2/TRBV6-3; J gene: TRBJ2-6; clone size: few; CDR3 protein: CASSNRQGTASGANVLTF; CDR3 DNA: TGTGCCAGCAGTAACCGACAGGGAACCGCCTCTGGGGCCAACGTCCTGACTTTC
D gene: TRBD1; V gene: TRBV11-3; J gene: TRBJ2-7; clone size: -; CDR3 protein: CASSRGQDSSYEQYF; CDR3 DNA: TGTGCCAGCAGCCGCGGACAGGATAGCTCCTACGAGCAGTACTTC
D gene: -; V gene: TRBV16; J gene: TRBJ2-1; clone size: -; CDR3 protein: CASSQSSSNEQFF; CDR3 DNA: TGTGCCAGCAGCCAATCGTCCAGCAATGAGCAGTTCTTC
D gene: TRBD2; V gene: TRBV24-1; J gene: TRBJ2-3; clone size: -; CDR3 protein: CATSDPLAGGGTDTQYF; CDR3 DNA: TGTGCCACCAGTGACCCTCTCGCGGGAGGCGGCACAGATACGCAGTATTTT
D gene: -; V gene: TRBV6-6; J gene: TRBJ1-3; clone size: -; CDR3 protein: CASRMVSGNTIYF; CDR3 DNA: TGTGCCAGCAGGATGGTCTCTGGAAACACCATATATTTT
D gene: TRBD1; V gene: TRBV19; J gene: TRBJ1-1; clone size: -; CDR3 protein: CASSAGQTNTEAFF; CDR3 DNA: TGTGCCAGTAGTGCGGGACAGACGAACACTGAAGCTTTCTTT
D gene: -; V gene: TRBV4-3; J gene: TRBJ1-5; clone size: -; CDR3 protein: CASSQDSGQPQHF; CDR3 DNA: TGCGCCAGCAGCCAAGATTCTGGGCAGCCCCAGCATTTT
D gene: TRBD1; V gene: TRBV27; J gene: TRBJ1-2; clone size: -; CDR3 protein: CASSPTGGYYGYTF; CDR3 DNA: TGTGCCAGCAGTCCCACAGGGGGCTACTATGGCTACACCTTC
D gene: -; V gene: TRBV11-1; J gene: TRBJ2-5; clone size: -; CDR3 protein: CASSLSRKETQYF; CDR3 DNA: TGTGCCAGCAGCTTAAGCAGGAAAGAGACCCAGTACTTC
D gene: TRBD1; V gene: TRBV9; J gene: TRBJ1-2; clone size: -; CDR3 protein: CASSVERGTGVNYGYTF; CDR3 DNA: TGTGCCAGCAGCGTAGAGAGGGGAACAGGGGTCAACTATGGCTACACCTTC
D gene: TRBD1; V gene: TRBV7-9; J gene: TRBJ2-7; clone size: -; CDR3 protein: CASSLIQGASYEQYF; CDR3 DNA: TGTGCCAGCAGCTTGATACAGGGGGCATCCTACGAGCAGTACTTC
D gene: -; V gene: TRBV9; J gene: TRBJ1-2; clone size: -; CDR3 protein: CASSVSSPGALPNYGYTF; CDR3 DNA: TGTGCCAGCAGCGTAAGCAGTCCCGGGGCCCTCCCTAACTATGGCTACACCTTC
D gene: -; V gene: TRBV10-1; J gene: TRBJ2-7; clone size: -; CDR3 protein: CASSDGTPPYEQYF; CDR3 DNA: TGCGCCAGCAGTGATGGGACTCCCCCCTACGAGCAGTACTTC
D gene: -; V gene: TRBV5-4; J gene: TRBJ2-1; clone size: -; CDR3 protein: CASSFPGKDNEQFF; CDR3 DNA: TGTGCCAGCAGCTTTCCGGGGAAGGACAATGAGCAGTTCTTC
D gene: -; V gene: TRBV12-3/TRBV12-4; J gene: TRBJ2-5; clone size: -; CDR3 protein: CASSYRIQETQYF; CDR3 DNA: TGTGCCAGCAGTTACAGAATCCAAGAGACCCAGTACTTC
D gene: -; V gene: TRBV6-5; J gene: TRBJ1-1; clone size: once; CDR3 protein: CASSPLGPDTEAFF; CDR3 DNA: TGTGCCAGCAGTCCACTGGGGCCGGACACTGAAGCTTTCTTT
D gene: -; V gene: TRBV6-5; J gene: TRBJ1-6; clone size: once; CDR3 protein: CASSYGQAFHF; CDR3 DNA: TGTGCCAGCAGTTACGGGCAGGCCTTCCACTTT
D gene: -; V gene: TRBV7-8; J gene: TRBJ1-6; clone size: -; CDR3 protein: CASSPNSGLGASPLHF; CDR3 DNA: TGTGCCAGCAGCCCAAACTCAGGGTTGGGTGCTTCACCCCTCCACTTT
D gene: -; V gene: TRBV7-8; J gene: TRBJ1-5; clone size: -; CDR3 protein: CASSFSWSQKQGGSNQPQHF; CDR3 DNA: TGTGCCAGCAGCTTTTCGTGGTCCCAGAAACAGGGTGGCAGCAATCAGCCCCAGCATTTT
D gene: -; V gene: TRBV6-2/TRBV6-3; J gene: TRBJ1-5; clone size: -; CDR3 protein: CASSYSRGGRAQHF; CDR3 DNA: TGTGCCAGCAGTTACTCTCGCGGGGGCAGGGCCCAGCATTTT
D gene: -; V gene: TRBV19; J gene: TRBJ1-1; clone size: -; CDR3 protein: CASSSNRERDAFF; CDR3 DNA: TGTGCCAGTAGTAGTAACAGGGAGCGTGACGCTTTCTTT
D gene: TRBD1; V gene: TRBV27; J gene: TRBJ1-5; clone size: -; CDR3 protein: CASSLSEGANQPQHF; CDR3 DNA: TGTGCCAGCAGCTTATCTGAGGGGGCGAATCAGCCCCAGCATTTT
D gene: -; V gene: TRBV28; J gene: TRBJ1-5; clone size: -; CDR3 protein: CASTPQGSGNQPQHF; CDR3 DNA: TGTGCCAGCACCCCTCAGGGGAGTGGCAATCAGCCCCAGCATTTT
D gene: -; V gene: TRBV27; J gene: TRBJ2-5; clone size: few; CDR3 protein: CASSGLEGRIETQYF; CDR3 DNA: TGTGCCAGCAGTGGCCTTGAGGGTCGGATCGAGACCCAGTACTTC
D gene: -; V gene: TRBV5-1; J gene: TRBJ2-3; clone size: -; CDR3 protein: CASSSPGYSTQYF; CDR3 DNA: TGCGCCAGCAGCTCCCCCGGATACAGTACGCAGTATTTT
D gene: TRBD2; V gene: TRBV27; J gene: TRBJ2-1; clone size: -; CDR3 protein: CASILTSGGPQEQFF; CDR3 DNA: TGTGCCAGCATTTTAACTAGCGGGGGGCCCCAAGAGCAGTTCTTC
D gene: -; V gene: TRBV19; J gene: TRBJ1-1; clone size: -; CDR3 protein: CASSTAGRSNTEAFF; CDR3 DNA: TGTGCCAGTAGTACAGCAGGTAGATCGAACACTGAAGCTTTCTTT
D gene: -; V gene: TRBV19; J gene: TRBJ2-2; clone size: -; CDR3 protein: CASSIGEVRSTGELFF; CDR3 DNA: TGTGCCAGTAGTATTGGCGAGGTTCGGAGCACCGGGGAGCTGTTTTTT
D gene: -; V gene: TRBV27; J gene: TRBJ1-1; clone size: -; CDR3 protein: CASGAGPNTEAFF; CDR3 DNA: TGTGCCAGCGGGGCAGGACCGAACACTGAAGCTTTCTTT
D gene: TRBD2; V gene: TRBV5-1; J gene: TRBJ2-7; clone size: -; CDR3 protein: CASSLESSGLASEQYF; CDR3 DNA: TGCGCCAGCAGCTTGGAAAGCTCGGGACTAGCTTCCGAGCAGTACTTC
D gene: -; V gene: TRBV6-5; J gene: TRBJ1-1; clone size: -; CDR3 protein: CASSLLGSNTEAFF; CDR3 DNA: TGTGCCAGCAGCCTGCTTGGTTCGAACACTGAAGCTTTCTTT
D gene: -; V gene: TRBV29-1; J gene: TRBJ1-1; clone size: -; CDR3 protein: CSATDRMNTEAFF; CDR3 DNA: TGCAGCGCTACGGACAGAATGAACACTGAAGCTTTCTTT
D gene: TRBD1; V gene: TRBV18; J gene: TRBJ2-2; clone size: -; CDR3 protein: CASSLQGADTGELFF; CDR3 DNA: TGTGCCAGCTCACTACAGGGGGCGGACACCGGGGAGCTGTTTTTT
D gene: -; V gene: TRBV6-5; J gene: TRBJ2-4; clone size: -; CDR3 protein: CASSSPAEAKNIQYF; CDR3 DNA: TGTGCCAGCAGTTCGCCCGCGGAAGCCAAAAACATTCAGTACTTC
D gene: TRBD1; V gene: TRBV7-9; J gene: TRBJ2-3; clone size: once; CDR3 protein: CASSRGQGTDTQYF; CDR3 DNA: TGTGCCAGCAGCCGTGGACAGGGGACAGATACGCAGTATTTT
D gene: -; V gene: TRBV6-5; J gene: TRBJ1-4; clone size: -; CDR3 protein: CACCLSPTTNEKLFF; CDR3 DNA: TGTGCCTGCTGTCTCAGCCCCACAACTAATGAAAAACTGTTTTTT
D gene: -; V gene: TRBV19; J gene: TRBJ1-1; clone size: -; CDR3 protein: CASISGFLGSTEAFF; CDR3 DNA: TGTGCCAGTATTTCAGGGTTCCTGGGGAGCACTGAAGCTTTCTTT
D gene: -; V gene: TRBV18; J gene: TRBJ1-5; clone size: -; CDR3 protein: CASSHGVGHF; CDR3 DNA: TGTGCCAGCTCACACGGTGTAGGGCATTTT
D gene: -; V gene: TRBV7-2; J gene: TRBJ2-1; clone size: -; CDR3 protein: CASSLTAVPNEQFF; CDR3 DNA: TGTGCCAGCAGCTTAACGGCAGTTCCCAATGAGCAGTTCTTC
D gene: -; V gene: TRBV30; J gene: TRBJ2-7; clone size: few; CDR3 protein: CAWSVKGGRGASYEQYF; CDR3 DNA: TGTGCCTGGAGTGTTAAAGGAGGTCGGGGGGCAAGCTACGAGCAGTACTTC
D gene: TRBD2; V gene: TRBV6-9; J gene: TRBJ2-1; clone size: -; CDR3 protein: CASSSEWEHLAGEFHEQFF; CDR3 DNA: TGTGCCAGCAGTTCTGAGTGGGAACACCTAGCGGGCGAGTTCCATGAGCAGTTCTTC
D gene: TRBD1; V gene: TRBV6-6; J gene: TRBJ2-6; clone size: -; CDR3 protein: CATSPGTAGAMGANVLTF; CDR3 DNA: TGTGCCACCAGTCCCGGGACAGCCGGGGCTATGGGGGCCAACGTCCTGACTTTC
D gene: TRBD1; V gene: TRBV7-3; J gene: TRBJ2-7; clone size: -; CDR3 protein: CASSRGQGSNEQYF; CDR3 DNA: TGTGCCAGCAGCCGGGGACAGGGAAGCAACGAGCAGTACTTC